The 23 T cell receptor beta chains below come from one sample, sequenced in a study of T cells in Graves' hyperthyroidism and ophthalmopathy. There were TCR beta CDR3 regions amplified from RNA transcripts. The TCR CDR3 was amplified in a first-round RT-PCR using the HTBI primer set. TCRdb redid the calling of the multiplex PCR reads with MiXCR, one entry per CDR3 protein. The table lists about 320,000 distinct CDR3 sequences, about 15% of them singletons, with around 34% in the top ten. Sample: blood. All receptors come from a man between 25 and 39 years old with Graves' hyperthyroidism.

This clonotype came up a few times. This chain joins TRBV15 and TRBJ1-4; no clear D. In germline, CDR1 is LNHNV, CDR2 YYDKDF (reference sequence). The CDR3 has 15 amino acids. Deletions cut 0 bases from V and 4 bases from J, with 9 bases between. The CDR3 coding sequence is TGTGCCACCAGCAGAGAGGTTCGGGATAATGAAAAACTGTTTTTT. This translates into CATSREVRDNEKLFF.

This chain connects TRBV20-1 to TRBJ2-7; 8 bases map to TRBD2. From germline, CDR1 is DFQATT and CDR2 SNEGSKA (reference sequence). V lost 3 bases and J lost 3; bases outside the gene matches: 7. The CDR3 sequence is 14 residues long. CDR3: CSASPLAGFYEQYF. The CDR3 coding sequence is TGCAGTGCTAGCCCCTTAGCGGGGTTCTACGAGCAGTACTTC.

This sequence joins TRBV6-1 and TRBJ2-2; D is possibly TRBD2 (6 bases). The CDR3 has 13 residues. V was cut by 6 bases and J by 7 bases, with 12 bases left in between. CDR1 and CDR2 (germline): MNHNS, SASEGT. CDR3 sequence reads: CASRSGVSGELFF. The DNA of the CDR3 is TGTGCCAGCAGGTCGGGAGTGAGCGGGGAGCTGTTTTTT.

This clonotype was picked up a small number of times. The CDR3 protein is CASSPTERPYGYTF. The CDR3 DNA reads as TGTGCCAGCAGCCCCACGGAGAGACCCTATGGCTACACCTTC. The chain combines TRBV6-1 with TRBJ1-2; D is ambiguous. Germline CDR1 is MNHNS and CDR2 is SASEGT. With 6 bases removed from V and 4 bases from J, the gap between germline ends came to 15 bases. The CDR3 contains 14 residues.

A few counts support this clonotype. This chain connects TRBV25-1 to TRBJ2-4; D may be TRBD2 (7 bases). CDR1 MGHDK and CDR2 SYGVNS come from the germline V gene. V gave up 5 bases and J gave up 6 bases, with 11 bases separating them. The CDR3 is made up of 13 amino acids. The CDR3 DNA sequence: TGTGCCAGCAGTCAAGGGGGGGGAAACATTCAGTACTTC. It specifies CASSQGGGNIQYF.

This clonotype has a count of ten or more. The chain joins TRBV24-1 to TRBJ2-5; 12 nucleotides match TRBD2. This CDR3 comprises 16 residues. Germline-derived CDR1 and CDR2 are KGHDR and SFDVKD. With 3 bases clipped from V and 5 bases from J, the junction kept 6 bases outside the gene matches. In DNA form, the CDR3 reads TGTGCCACCAGTGATCCCCGACTAGCGGGAGTCGAGACCCAGTACTTC. This gives the protein CATSDPRLAGVETQYF.

A few counts support this clonotype. This sequence joins TRBV11-3 and TRBJ1-4; the D is unclear. The CDR3 has 13 residues. Trimming took off 0 bases at V and 3 bases at J, with 2 bases between the two ends. The V gene's germline CDR1 is SGHNT and CDR2 YENEEA. The CDR3 DNA sequence: TGTGCCAGCAGCTTAGATTCTAATGAAAAACTGTTTTTT. It specifies CASSLDSNEKLFF.

This clonotype was picked up many times. The chain couples TRBV12-3 or TRBV12-4 to TRBJ1-1, with TRBD1 identical over 7 bases. The CDR3 has 14 amino acids. V lost 6 bases and J lost 11; bases outside the gene matches: 15. CDR3 protein: CASSIDRAHWRAFF. The CDR3 coding sequence is TGTGCCAGCAGCATCGACAGGGCACACTGGAGGGCTTTCTTT.

This clonotype was counted many times. The V gene is TRBV27, the J gene TRBJ2-3; the match to TRBD1 covers 8 bases. The CDR3 consists of 15 residues. CDR1 MNHEY and CDR2 SMNVEV come from the germline V gene (reference sequence). With 5 bases clipped from V and 1 base from J, the junction kept 5 bases outside the gene matches. CDR3 amino acids: CASSRPTGGTDTQYF. CDR3 bases: TGTGCCAGCAGTCGCCCGACAGGGGGCACAGATACGCAGTATTTT.

V usage is TRBV2 and J usage is TRBJ2-1; 8 bases match TRBD1. With V trimmed by 4 bases and J by 4 bases, 6 bases remained unmatched. Germline V gene sequence: CDR1 SNHLY, CDR2 FYNNEI. The CDR3 spans 15 residues. CDR3 nucleotide sequence: TGTGCCAGCAGTGCTTGGACAGGGACATACAATGAGCAGTTCTTC. Translating it yields CASSAWTGTYNEQFF.

This chain uses TRBV2 with TRBJ1-2; D is unclear. This CDR3 is built from 11 residues. The germline gives CDR1 SNHLY, CDR2 FYNNEI. Trimming took 3 bases from V and 7 from J, leaving 6 bases between them. The CDR3: CASSDVGGYTF. DNA for the CDR3: TGTGCCAGCAGTGATGTTGGTGGCTACACCTTC.

This clonotype was counted many times. The chain recombines TRBV5-1 with TRBJ2-7; D not certain. Looked up from germline, CDR1 is SGHRS and CDR2 is YFSETQ. The CDR3 loop spans 13 amino acids. V was pared by 4 bases and J by 6 bases, with 14 bases between. DNA of the CDR3: TGCGCCAGCAGCGCCGGGCGAGCTGTCGAGCAGTACTTC. It codes for CASSAGRAVEQYF.

This clonotype was observed at least ten times. The chain couples TRBV28 to TRBJ2-7, with a possible D match to TRBD1 (5 bases). In germline, CDR1 is MDHEN, CDR2 SYDVKM. This CDR3 is built from 14 residues. V dropped 6 bases and J dropped 1 base, with 13 bases sitting between them. CDR3 region: CASRLRQRSYEQYF. The CDR3 region has the DNA TGTGCCAGCAGACTCCGACAGAGATCCTACGAGCAGTACTTC.

This clonotype occurred a few times. The V call is TRBV7-9, the J call TRBJ2-1; 9 bases are a match to TRBD2. V was clipped by 5 bases and J by 7 bases; unmatched bases: 18. The germline gives CDR1 SEHNR, CDR2 FQNEAQ (reference sequence). This CDR3 has 18 residues. The CDR3 DNA follows: TGTGCCAGCAGCCAAGTAGGCTTTCGGGCTAGCGGGATGAATGAGCAGTTCTTC. As protein: CASSQVGFRASGMNEQFF. Full variable domain (missing parts from reference TRBV7-9 and TRBJ2-1): DTGVSQNPRHKITKRGQNVTFRCDPISEHNRLYWYRQTLGQGPEFLTYFQNEAQLEKSRLLSDRFSAERPKGSFSTLEIQRTEQGDSAMYLCASSQVGFRASGMNEQFFGPGTRLTVL.

The chain uses TRBV19 and TRBJ2-2, with D unclear. The length of the CDR3 is 16 residues. From germline, CDR1 is LNHDA and CDR2 SQIVND (reference sequence). V lost 8 bases, J lost 3 bases, and 19 bases lay in between. CDR3 nucleotides: TGTGCCAGTCGCTTAGGTCCGACGGAGTACACCGGGGAGCTGTTTTTT. It is translated as CASRLGPTEYTGELFF.

The chain links TRBV6-5 to TRBJ2-1; perhaps TRBD2 as D (6 bases). The germline V and J ends were trimmed by 2 bases and 3 bases, with 8 bases remaining between them. The length of the CDR3 is 14 residues. Germline lookup yields CDR1 MNHEY and CDR2 SVGAGI. The CDR3 sequence: CASSYLGGYNEQFF. The CDR3, as DNA: TGTGCCAGCAGTTACCTCGGGGGCTACAATGAGCAGTTCTTC.

This clonotype was recorded at least ten times. This CDR3 is CASSPRTGQNYGYTF. The CDR3 bases are TGTGCCAGCAGTCCACGGACAGGACAGAACTATGGCTACACCTTC. This chain links TRBV27 with TRBJ1-2; TRBD1 agrees at 7 bases. The CDR3 totals 15 residues. Losses at the gene ends were 5 bases for V and 2 bases for J; bases not matched to a gene: 8. CDR1 is MNHEY, CDR2 SMNVEV, per germline (reference sequence).

The V call is TRBV28, the J call TRBJ2-7; 9 positions match TRBD1. The length of the CDR3 is 17 residues. V was pared by 3 bases and J by 3 bases, with 12 bases of the junction left unmatched. The V gene's germline CDR1 is MDHEN and CDR2 SYDVKM. The CDR3 DNA sequence: TGTGCCAGCAGTTTTTCCATCCCGGACAGGGGAGGCTACGAGCAGTACTTC. Its translation: CASSFSIPDRGGYEQYF.

This clonotype was seen ten or more times. CDR3 nucleotides: TGCAGTGCCCCCCGCGGGAGCGGGAACAATGAGCAGTTCTTC. It translates to CSAPRGSGNNEQFF. The chain is built from TRBV20-1 and TRBJ2-1; TRBD2 matches 7 bases. Germline V gene data show CDR1 as DFQATT and CDR2 as SNEGSKA (reference sequence). V shed 6 bases, J shed 5 bases, and the junction held 10 bases outside the gene matches. The CDR3 is 14 residues long.

The chain joins TRBV2 to TRBJ1-5; no definite D call. V gave up 4 bases and J gave up 4 bases, with 11 bases separating them. Germline CDR1 SNHLY, CDR2 FYNNEI. The CDR3 consists of 14 residues. CDR3 bases: TGTGCCAGCAGTGTCGGTGGGAGAAATCAGCCCCAGCATTTT. Its translation is CASSVGGRNQPQHF. Filled out from reference TRBV2 and TRBJ1-5, the complete variable domain reads EPEVTQTPSHQVTQMGQEVILRCVPISNHLYFYWYRQILGQKVEFLVSFYNNEISEKSEIFDDQFSVERPDGSNFTLKIRSTKLEDSAMYFCASSVGGRNQPQHFGDGTRLSIL.

This chain joins TRBV9 and TRBJ2-2, with TRBD1 as a possible D gene (6 bases). Trimming stripped 3 bases from V and 0 bases from J, with 9 bases between. CDR3 length equals 15 residues. Germline V gene lookup returns CDR1 SGDLS and CDR2 YYNGEE. Here the CDR3 DNA reads TGTGCCAGCAGCGCAGGGGTATCGAACACCGGGGAGCTGTTTTTT. Amino acids: CASSAGVSNTGELFF. Complete variable domain (other parts from reference TRBV9 and TRBJ2-2): DSGVTQTPKHLITATGQRVTLRCSPRSGDLSVYWYQQSLDQGLQFLIQYYNGEERAKGNILERFSAQQFPDLHSELNLSSLELGDSALYFCASSAGVSNTGELFFGEGSRLTVL.

In the case of this clonotype: This may come from a read error, since a much larger clone is one base off. No conserved phenylalanine or tryptophan ends this CDR3, so it is likely a read error. This chain joins TRBV28 and TRBJ2-1; TRBD2 agrees at 8 bases. V gave up 4 bases and J gave up 2 bases; unmatched junction bases: 7. The CDR3 length is 16 residues. Germline CDR1 is MDHEN and CDR2 is SYDVKM. The CDR3 loop is CASSSPGTRAYNEQFS. As DNA, the CDR3 is TGTGCCAGCAGTTCCCCCGGGACTAGGGCCTACAATGAGCAGTTCTCC.

The chain employs TRBV10-3 and TRBJ2-3, with 12 positions matching TRBD2. Trimming cost V 7 bases and J 0 bases; bases outside gene matches: 5. The CDR3 covers 16 residues. Germline assignment: CDR1 ENHRY and CDR2 SYGVKD. The CDR3 loop is CAIKTGLAGSTDTQYF. CDR3 coding DNA: TGTGCCATCAAGACAGGACTAGCGGGAAGCACAGATACGCAGTATTTT.